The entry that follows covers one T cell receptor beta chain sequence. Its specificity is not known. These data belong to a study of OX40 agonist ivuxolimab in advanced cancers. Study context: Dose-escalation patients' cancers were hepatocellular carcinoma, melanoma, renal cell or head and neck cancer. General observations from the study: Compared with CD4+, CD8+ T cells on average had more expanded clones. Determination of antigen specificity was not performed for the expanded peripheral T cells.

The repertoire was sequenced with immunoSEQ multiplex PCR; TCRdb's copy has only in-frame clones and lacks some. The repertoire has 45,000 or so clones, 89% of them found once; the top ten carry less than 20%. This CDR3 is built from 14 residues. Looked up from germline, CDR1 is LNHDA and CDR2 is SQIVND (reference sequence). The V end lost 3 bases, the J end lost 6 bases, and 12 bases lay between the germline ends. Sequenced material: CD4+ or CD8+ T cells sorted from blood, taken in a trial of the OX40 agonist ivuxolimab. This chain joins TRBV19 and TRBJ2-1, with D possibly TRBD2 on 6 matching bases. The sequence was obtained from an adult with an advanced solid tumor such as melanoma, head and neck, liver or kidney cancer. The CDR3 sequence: CASSMAGHVNEQFF. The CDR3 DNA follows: TGTGCCAGTAGTATGGCGGGGCATGTCAATGAGCAGTTCTTC.